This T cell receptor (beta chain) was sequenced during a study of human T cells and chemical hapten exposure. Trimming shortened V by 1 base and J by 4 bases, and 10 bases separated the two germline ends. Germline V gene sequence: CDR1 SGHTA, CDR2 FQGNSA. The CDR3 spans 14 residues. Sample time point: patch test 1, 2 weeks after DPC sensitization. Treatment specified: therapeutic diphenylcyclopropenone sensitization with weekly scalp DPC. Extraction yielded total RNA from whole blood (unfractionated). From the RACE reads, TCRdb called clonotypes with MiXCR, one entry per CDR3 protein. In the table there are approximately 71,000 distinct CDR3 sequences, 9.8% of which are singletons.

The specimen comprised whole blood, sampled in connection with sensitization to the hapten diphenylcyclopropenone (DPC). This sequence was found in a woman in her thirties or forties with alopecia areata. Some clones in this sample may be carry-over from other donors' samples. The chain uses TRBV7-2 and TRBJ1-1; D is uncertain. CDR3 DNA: TGTGCCAGCAGCTTAGATAACGGGAGCACTGAAGCTTTCTTT. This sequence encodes CASSLDNGSTEAFF.